One and the same sample provided the 8 T cell receptor beta chains below, sequenced in a study of PD-1 and CTLA-4 blockade in melanoma. Clones were read by immunoSEQ multiplex PCR, and TCRdb kept only the in-frame ones, dropping some. The data contain almost 30,000 clones, 85% to 90% of them singletons. The material was CD8+ T cells from peripheral blood, obtained before anti-PD-1 treatment. Source of these receptors: a human donor with melanoma.

The chain has TRBV19 and TRBJ2-2; D is ambiguous. Germline V CDR1 and CDR2: LNHDA, SQIVND (reference sequence). The CDR3 extends over 18 amino acids. The V end lost 6 bases, the J end lost 0 bases, and 20 bases lay between the germline ends. CDR3 residues: CASRSSATGGANTGELFF. The CDR3 nucleotides read TGTGCCAGTAGATCCTCCGCTACCGGTGGCGCGAACACCGGGGAGCTGTTTTTT.

CDR3 sequence (DNA): TGTGCCAGGGGACCCTCTGGAAACACCATATATTTT. Its protein product is CARGPSGNTIYF. The chain joins TRBV3-1 (or the pseudogene TRBV3-2) to TRBJ1-3; D might be TRBD1 (5 bases). CDR1 is LGHDT and CDR2 is YNNKEL in the germline V gene (reference sequence). V lost 9 bases to trimming and J lost 0 bases, with 6 bases between them. The CDR3 spans 12 residues.

The V call is TRBV2, the J call TRBJ2-2, with a weak D call TRBD1 (6 bases). CDR3 length: 14 amino acids. Germline V gives CDR1 SNHLY, CDR2 FYNNEI. Trimming took 4 bases from V and 6 from J, leaving 12 bases between them. The CDR3 sequence: CASSVVSGAGELFF. The CDR3, as DNA: TGTGCCAGCAGTGTTGTTTCAGGGGCCGGGGAGCTGTTTTTT. Full variable domain (remainder filled in from reference TRBV2 and TRBJ2-2): EPEVTQTPSHQVTQMGQEVILRCVPISNHLYFYWYRQILGQKVEFLVSFYNNEISEKSEIFDDQFSVERPDGSNFTLKIRSTKLEDSAMYFCASSVVSGAGELFFGEGSRLTVL.

The J gene is TRBJ2-7, the V gene TRBV7-8, with unresolved D. CDR3 length: 13 amino acids. Germline CDR1 SGHVS, CDR2 FQNEAQ. V lost 4 bases to trimming and J lost 7 bases, with 14 bases between them. This CDR3 reads CASSSVLMREQYF. CDR3 DNA: TGTGCCAGCAGCTCCGTTCTGATGCGTGAGCAGTACTTC.

CDR3 loop: CASSHREENSPLHF. As DNA, the CDR3 is TGTGCCAGCAGTCACAGGGAAGAAAATTCACCCCTCCACTTT. This chain connects TRBV27 to TRBJ1-6; TRBD1 is a possible D gene (6 bases). Germline CDR1 and CDR2: MNHEY and SMNVEV (reference sequence). V was pared by 5 bases and J by 7 bases, with 12 bases between. The CDR3 is 14 amino acids.

The chain recombines TRBV30 with TRBJ2-3; D is perhaps TRBD2 (6 bases). Germline loops: CDR1 GTSNPN, CDR2 SVGIG (reference sequence). V dropped 3 bases and J dropped 0 bases, with 10 bases sitting between them. The CDR3 is 14 amino acids. CDR3 amino acids: CAWRGDSSTDTQYF. The CDR3 DNA follows: TGTGCCTGGAGAGGGGACTCTAGCACAGATACGCAGTATTTT. The full variable domain, rest sourced from reference TRBV30 and TRBJ2-3, is SQTIHQWPATLVQPVGSPLSLECTVEGTSNPNLYWYRQAAGRGLQLLFYSVGIGQISSEVPQNLSASRPQDRQFILSSKKLLLSDSGFYLCAWRGDSSTDTQYFGPGTRLTVL.

The rearrangement uses TRBV6-5 and TRBJ1-6, with D possibly being TRBD1 (5 bases). V lost 6 bases to trimming and J lost 5 bases, with 14 bases between them. There are 15 residues in the CDR3. CDR1 and CDR2 from the germline V gene are MNHEY and SVGAGI. The CDR3: CASSGTGGNNSPLHF. As DNA, the CDR3 is TGTGCCAGCAGCGGGACCGGAGGAAATAATTCACCCCTCCACTTT.

This clone was seen just once. J is TRBJ1-3 and V is TRBV11-2, with 8 nucleotides matching TRBD1. The germline gives CDR1 SGHAT, CDR2 FQNNGV. The V segment lost 1 base and the J segment 2 bases; nucleotides outside the gene matches: 1. The CDR3 runs 15 residues. In DNA form, the CDR3 reads TGTGCCAGCAGCTTAGCACAGGGGGCTGGAAACACCATATATTTT. This translates into CASSLAQGAGNTIYF.